A selection of T cell receptor beta chains follows, all from one sample in a study of cytomegalovirus exposure and HLA in healthy donors. Method: immunoSEQ multiplex PCR; TCRdb's copy keeps in-frame clones and lacks some. The data contain roughly 34,000 clones, 80% of them singletons. The specimen sequenced was PBMCs. Source of these receptors: a male donor in good health and CMV-seronegative. CDR3s include the opening cysteine and the closing phenylalanine or tryptophan. A D gene is named only where the DNA matches it firmly. Clone size is not always given. Where it is, it says once, few, many or a class for expanded clones.

cdr3_aa d_call j_call v_call clone_size
CASRGAPGVSFWANTEAFF - TRBJ1-1 TRBV11-2 once
CASKRQDSNQPQHF - TRBJ1-5 TRBV28 -
CASSIPRGEMETQYF - TRBJ2-5 TRBV28 -
CSVERGQYGYTF - TRBJ1-2 TRBV29-1 -
CAWSPGQGWSQPQHF TRBD1 TRBJ1-5 TRBV30 -
CASSLAGTGGFETQYF TRBD1 TRBJ2-5 TRBV7-6 -
CASSPWTVTNTGELFF - TRBJ2-2 TRBV28 -
CASSRVLGQTQYF - TRBJ2-5 TRBV6-5 -
CASSEGTGGANEKLFF TRBD1 TRBJ1-4 TRBV5-5 -
CATSREVVGLYNEQFF - TRBJ2-1 TRBV15 -
CASSPGVNTEAFF - TRBJ1-1 TRBV11-2 -
CASGLVQGTVEGSNQPQHF TRBD1 TRBJ1-5 TRBV12-5 -
CAISERLAGASTDTQYF TRBD2 TRBJ2-3 TRBV10-3 -
CASRDRETYGELFF TRBD1 TRBJ2-2 TRBV2 -
CASSIESRGSYEQYF - TRBJ2-7 TRBV19 -
CASSEIGRSGEKLFF - TRBJ1-4 TRBV2 -
CASSISGSWGRRDTEAFF - TRBJ1-1 TRBV28 -
CASSSTENTEAFF - TRBJ1-1 TRBV2 -
CASSLGGGMIVDEQFF - TRBJ2-1 TRBV5-1 few
CASSYRRPQHF - TRBJ1-5 TRBV4-1 -
CSVEGGSYNEQFF TRBD2 TRBJ2-1 TRBV29-1 -
CASSGRDRGGNEQFF TRBD1 TRBJ2-1 TRBV19 -
CASSPRGSDTQYF - TRBJ2-3 TRBV5-4 -
CASSLLNTEAFF - TRBJ1-1 TRBV18 -
CASSLGLAASTDTQYF TRBD2 TRBJ2-3 TRBV5-8 few
CASSSTITATGELFF - TRBJ2-2 TRBV5-1 -
CASYRDTEAFF - TRBJ1-1 TRBV2 -
CAWDSGSTGELFF - TRBJ2-2 TRBV30 -
CSVEGHHLHTEAFF - TRBJ1-1 TRBV29-1 -
CAWTPGAASPLHF - TRBJ1-6 TRBV30 -
CARSLSNRGPGANVLTF TRBD1 TRBJ2-6 TRBV5-3 -
CASSASTGGGKPQHF TRBD1 TRBJ1-5 TRBV19 few
CAFAAPGQGAPGELFF TRBD1 TRBJ2-2 TRBV30 -
CASSLGGVSNYSPLHF - TRBJ1-6 TRBV5-1 -
CASRDTVYSNQPQHF - TRBJ1-5 TRBV6-1 medium-sized
CASSFVRDGEAFF - TRBJ1-1 TRBV7-9 -
CASSLSSRGHEQYF TRBD1 TRBJ2-7 TRBV11-3 -
CASSEPEVWPGGYEKLFF TRBD1 TRBJ1-4 TRBV6-1 -